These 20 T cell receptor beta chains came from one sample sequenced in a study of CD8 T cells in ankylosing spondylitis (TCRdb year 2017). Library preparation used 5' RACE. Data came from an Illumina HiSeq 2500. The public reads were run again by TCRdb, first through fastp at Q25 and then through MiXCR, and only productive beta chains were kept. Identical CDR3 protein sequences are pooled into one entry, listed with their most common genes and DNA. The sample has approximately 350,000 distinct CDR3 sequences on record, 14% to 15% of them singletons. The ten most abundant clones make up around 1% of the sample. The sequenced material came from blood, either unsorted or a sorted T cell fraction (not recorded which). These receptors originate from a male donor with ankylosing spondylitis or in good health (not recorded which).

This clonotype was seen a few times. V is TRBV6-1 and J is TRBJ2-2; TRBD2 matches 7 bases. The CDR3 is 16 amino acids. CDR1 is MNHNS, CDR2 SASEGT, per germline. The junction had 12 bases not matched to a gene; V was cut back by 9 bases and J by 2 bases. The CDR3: CARSAQGGFNTGELFF. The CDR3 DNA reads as TGTGCCAGAAGCGCCCAGGGAGGGTTCAACACCGGGGAGCTGTTTTTT.

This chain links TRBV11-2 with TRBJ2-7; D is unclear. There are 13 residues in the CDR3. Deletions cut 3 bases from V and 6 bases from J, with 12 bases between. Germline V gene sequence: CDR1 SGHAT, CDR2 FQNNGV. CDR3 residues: CASSLTPWSEQYF. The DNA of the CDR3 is TGTGCCAGCAGCTTGACTCCGTGGAGCGAGCAGTACTTC. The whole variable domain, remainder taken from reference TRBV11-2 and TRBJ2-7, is EAGVAQSPRYKIIEKRQSVAFWCNPISGHATLYWYQQILGQGPKLLIQFQNNGVVDDSQLPKDRFSAERLKGVDSTLKIQPAKLEDSAVYLCASSLTPWSEQYFGPGTRLTVT.

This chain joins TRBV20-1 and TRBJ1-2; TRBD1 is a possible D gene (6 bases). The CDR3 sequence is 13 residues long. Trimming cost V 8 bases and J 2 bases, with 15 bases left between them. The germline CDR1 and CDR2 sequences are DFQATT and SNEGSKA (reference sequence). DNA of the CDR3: TGCAGTAGGGACCGGCAGGGGAACTATGGCTACACCTTC. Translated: CSRDRQGNYGYTF.

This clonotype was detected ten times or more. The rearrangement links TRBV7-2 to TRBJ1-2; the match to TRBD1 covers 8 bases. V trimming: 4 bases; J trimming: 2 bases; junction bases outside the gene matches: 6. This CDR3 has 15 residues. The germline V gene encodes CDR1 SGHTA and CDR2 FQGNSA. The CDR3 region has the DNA TGTGCCAGCAGCTCACTGGACAGGGTGAACTATGGCTACACCTTC. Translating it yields CASSSLDRVNYGYTF.

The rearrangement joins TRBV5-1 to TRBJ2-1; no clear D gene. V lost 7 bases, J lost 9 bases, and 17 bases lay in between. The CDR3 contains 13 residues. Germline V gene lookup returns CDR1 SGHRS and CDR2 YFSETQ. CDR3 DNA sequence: TGCGCCAGCTTTGGACCCGGTTGGGCTGAGCAGTTCTTC. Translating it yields CASFGPGWAEQFF.

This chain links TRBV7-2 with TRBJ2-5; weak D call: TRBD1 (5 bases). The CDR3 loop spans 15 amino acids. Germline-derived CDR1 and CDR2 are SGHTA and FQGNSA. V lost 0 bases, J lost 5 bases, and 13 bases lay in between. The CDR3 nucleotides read TGTGCCAGCAGCTTAGCGCGTGGGGCAGGGGAGACCCAGTACTTC. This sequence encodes CASSLARGAGETQYF.

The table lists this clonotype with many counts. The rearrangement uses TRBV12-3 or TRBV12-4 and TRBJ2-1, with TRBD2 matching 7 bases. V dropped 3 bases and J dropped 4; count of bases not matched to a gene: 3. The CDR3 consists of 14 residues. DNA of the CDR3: TGTGCCAGCAGTTTGCGGGAGACTTACAATGAGCAGTTCTTC. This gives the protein CASSLRETYNEQFF.

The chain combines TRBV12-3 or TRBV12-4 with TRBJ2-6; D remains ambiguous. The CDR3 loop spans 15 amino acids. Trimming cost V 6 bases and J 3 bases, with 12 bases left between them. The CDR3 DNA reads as TGTGCCAGCAGATATTCAGGCGTTGGGGCCAACGTCCTGACTTTC. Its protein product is CASRYSGVGANVLTF.

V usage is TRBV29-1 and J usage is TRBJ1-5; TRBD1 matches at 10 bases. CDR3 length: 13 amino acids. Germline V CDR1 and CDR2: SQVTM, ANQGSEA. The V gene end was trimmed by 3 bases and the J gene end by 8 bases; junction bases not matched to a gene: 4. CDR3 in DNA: TGCAGCGTTGAGACAGGGGGCCGCGAGCCCCAGCATTTT. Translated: CSVETGGREPQHF. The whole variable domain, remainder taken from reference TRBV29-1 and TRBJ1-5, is SAVISQKPSRDICQRGTSLTIQCQVDSQVTMMFWYRQQPGQSLTLIATANQGSEATYESGFVIDKFPISRPNLTFSTLTVSNMSPEDSSIYLCSVETGGREPQHFGDGTRLSIL.

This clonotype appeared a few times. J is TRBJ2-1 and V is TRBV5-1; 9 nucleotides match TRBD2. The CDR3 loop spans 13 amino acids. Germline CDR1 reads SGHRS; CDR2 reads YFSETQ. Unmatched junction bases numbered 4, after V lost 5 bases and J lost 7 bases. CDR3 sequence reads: CASRRLAENEQFF. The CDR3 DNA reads TGCGCCAGCAGAAGACTAGCGGAAAATGAGCAGTTCTTC. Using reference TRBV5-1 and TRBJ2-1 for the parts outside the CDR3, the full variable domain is KAGVTQTPRYLIKTRGQQVTLSCSPISGHRSVSWYQQTPGQGLQFLFEYFSETQRNKGNFPGRFSGRQFSNSRSEMNVSTLELGDSALYLCASRRLAENEQFFGPGTRLTVL.

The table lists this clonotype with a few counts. The CDR3 reads CASRPTGTNEQYF. CDR3 bases: TGTGCCAGCAGACCGACAGGGACGAACGAGCAGTACTTC. The chain combines TRBV12-3 or TRBV12-4 with TRBJ2-7, with TRBD1 matching over 7 bases. With V trimmed by 6 bases and J by 5 bases, 7 bases remained unmatched. The CDR3 has 13 amino acids.

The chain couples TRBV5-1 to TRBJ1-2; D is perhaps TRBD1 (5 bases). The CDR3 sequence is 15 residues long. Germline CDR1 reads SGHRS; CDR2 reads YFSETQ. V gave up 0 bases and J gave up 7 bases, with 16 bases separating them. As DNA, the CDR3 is TGCGCCAGCAGCTTGGATAGGCGGGGACCAGGTGGCTACACCTTC. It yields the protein CASSLDRRGPGGYTF. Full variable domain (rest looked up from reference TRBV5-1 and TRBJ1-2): KAGVTQTPRYLIKTRGQQVTLSCSPISGHRSVSWYQQTPGQGLQFLFEYFSETQRNKGNFPGRFSGRQFSNSRSEMNVSTLELGDSALYLCASSLDRRGPGGYTFGSGTRLTVV.

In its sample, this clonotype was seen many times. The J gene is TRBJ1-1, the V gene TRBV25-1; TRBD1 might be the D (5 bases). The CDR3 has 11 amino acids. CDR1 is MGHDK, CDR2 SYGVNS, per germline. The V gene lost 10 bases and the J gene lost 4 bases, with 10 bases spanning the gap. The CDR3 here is CATTGVTEAFF. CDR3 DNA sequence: TGTGCCACCACGGGGGTCACTGAAGCTTTCTTT.

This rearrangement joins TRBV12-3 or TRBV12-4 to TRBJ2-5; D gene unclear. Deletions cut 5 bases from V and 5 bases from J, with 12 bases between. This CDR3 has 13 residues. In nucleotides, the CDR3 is TGTGCCAGCAGTAGTAGGGTTTCCGAGACCCAGTACTTC. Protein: CASSSRVSETQYF.

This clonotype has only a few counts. The CDR3 bases are TGTGCCAGCAGCTTAAATAGCGGGAGGGCGGACGAGCAGTACTTC. Protein: CASSLNSGRADEQYF. J is TRBJ2-7 and V is TRBV11-2, with 11 nucleotides matching TRBD2. Germline V gene data show CDR1 as SGHAT and CDR2 as FQNNGV. This CDR3 has 15 amino acids. The J segment lost 5 bases and the V segment lost 2 bases, leaving 5 bases of the junction unmatched.

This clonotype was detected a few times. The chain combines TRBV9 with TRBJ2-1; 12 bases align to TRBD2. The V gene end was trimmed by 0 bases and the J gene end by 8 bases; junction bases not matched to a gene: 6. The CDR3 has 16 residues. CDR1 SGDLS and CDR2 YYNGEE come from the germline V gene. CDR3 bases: TGTGCCAGCAGCGTAGGACTAGCGGGAGCACGCGATGAGCAGTTCTTC. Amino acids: CASSVGLAGARDEQFF.

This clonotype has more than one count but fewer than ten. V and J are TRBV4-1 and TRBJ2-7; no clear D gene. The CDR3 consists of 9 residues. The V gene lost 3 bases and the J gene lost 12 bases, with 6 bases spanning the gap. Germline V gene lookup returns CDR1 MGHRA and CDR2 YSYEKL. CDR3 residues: CASSQNTYF. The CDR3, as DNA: TGCGCCAGCAGCCAGAATACGTACTTC.

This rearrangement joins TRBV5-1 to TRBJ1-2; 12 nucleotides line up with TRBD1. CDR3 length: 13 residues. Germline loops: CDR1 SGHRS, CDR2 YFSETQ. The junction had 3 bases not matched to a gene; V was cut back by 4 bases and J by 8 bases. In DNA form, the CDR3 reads TGCGCCAGCAGCGGGGACAGGGGGCAAGGCTACACCTTC. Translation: CASSGDRGQGYTF.

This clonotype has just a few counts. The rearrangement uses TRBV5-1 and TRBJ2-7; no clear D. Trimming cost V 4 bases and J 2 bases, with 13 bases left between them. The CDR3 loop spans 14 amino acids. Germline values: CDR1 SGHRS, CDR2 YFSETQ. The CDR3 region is CASSPLDSTYEQYF. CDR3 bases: TGCGCCAGCAGCCCGCTCGACTCTACCTACGAGCAGTACTTC. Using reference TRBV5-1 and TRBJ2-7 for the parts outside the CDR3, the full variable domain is KAGVTQTPRYLIKTRGQQVTLSCSPISGHRSVSWYQQTPGQGLQFLFEYFSETQRNKGNFPGRFSGRQFSNSRSEMNVSTLELGDSALYLCASSPLDSTYEQYFGPGTRLTVT.

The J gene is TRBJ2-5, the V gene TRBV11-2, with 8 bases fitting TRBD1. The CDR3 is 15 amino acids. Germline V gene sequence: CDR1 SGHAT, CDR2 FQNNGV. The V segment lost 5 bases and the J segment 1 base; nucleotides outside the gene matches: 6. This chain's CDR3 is CASSQQGVGQETQYF. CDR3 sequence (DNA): TGTGCCAGCAGCCAACAGGGGGTTGGCCAAGAGACCCAGTACTTC.